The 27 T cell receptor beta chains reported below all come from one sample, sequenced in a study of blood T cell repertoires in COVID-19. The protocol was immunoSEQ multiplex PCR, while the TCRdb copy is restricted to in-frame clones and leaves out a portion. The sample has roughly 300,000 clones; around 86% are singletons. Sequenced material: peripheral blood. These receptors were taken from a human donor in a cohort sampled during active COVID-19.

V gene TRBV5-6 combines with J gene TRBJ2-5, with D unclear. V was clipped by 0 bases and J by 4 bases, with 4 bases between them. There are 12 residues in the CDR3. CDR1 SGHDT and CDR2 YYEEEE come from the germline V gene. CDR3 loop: CASSLARETQYF. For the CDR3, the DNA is TGTGCCAGCAGCTTGGCCAGAGAGACCCAGTACTTC.

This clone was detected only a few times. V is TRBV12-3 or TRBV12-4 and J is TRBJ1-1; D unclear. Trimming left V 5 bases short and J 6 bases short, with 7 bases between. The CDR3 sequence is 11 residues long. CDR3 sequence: CASSQTPEAFF. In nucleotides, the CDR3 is TGTGCCAGCAGTCAAACACCTGAAGCTTTCTTT.

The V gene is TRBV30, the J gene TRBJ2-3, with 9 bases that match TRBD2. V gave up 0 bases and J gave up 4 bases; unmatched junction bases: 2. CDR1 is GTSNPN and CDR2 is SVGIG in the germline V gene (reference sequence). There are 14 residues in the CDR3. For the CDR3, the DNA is TGTGCCTGGAGTGTAATAGCGGGAGCAGATACGCAGTATTTT. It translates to CAWSVIAGADTQYF.

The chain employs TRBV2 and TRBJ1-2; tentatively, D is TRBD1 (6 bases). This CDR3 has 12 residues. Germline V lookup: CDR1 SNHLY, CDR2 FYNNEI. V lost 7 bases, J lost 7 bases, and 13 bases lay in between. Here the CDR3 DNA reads TGTGCCAGCATCAGGACAGAAGGTGGCTACACCTTC. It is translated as CASIRTEGGYTF. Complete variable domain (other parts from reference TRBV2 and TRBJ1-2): EPEVTQTPSHQVTQMGQEVILRCVPISNHLYFYWYRQILGQKVEFLVSFYNNEISEKSEIFDDQFSVERPDGSNFTLKIRSTKLEDSAMYFCASIRTEGGYTFGSGTRLTVV.

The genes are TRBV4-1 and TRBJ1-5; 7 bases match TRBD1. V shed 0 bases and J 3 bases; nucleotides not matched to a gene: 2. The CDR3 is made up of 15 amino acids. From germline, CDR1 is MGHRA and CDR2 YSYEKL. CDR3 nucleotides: TGCGCCAGCAGCCAAGATGGGACAGCCAATCAGCCCCAGCATTTT. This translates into CASSQDGTANQPQHF.

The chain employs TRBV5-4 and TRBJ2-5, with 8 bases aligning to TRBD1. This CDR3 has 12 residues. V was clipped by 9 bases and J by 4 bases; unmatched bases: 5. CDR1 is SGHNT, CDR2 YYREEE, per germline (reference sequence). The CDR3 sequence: CAIGQGGETQYF. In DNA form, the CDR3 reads TGTGCCATTGGACAGGGCGGAGAGACCCAGTACTTC.

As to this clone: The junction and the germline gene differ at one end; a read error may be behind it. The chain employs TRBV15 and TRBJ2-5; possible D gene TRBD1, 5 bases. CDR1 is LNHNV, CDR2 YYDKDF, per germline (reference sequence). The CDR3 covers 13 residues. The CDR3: CATSRDIGSGKDF. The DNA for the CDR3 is TGTGCCACCAGCAGAGATATAGGATCAGGGAAGGACTTC. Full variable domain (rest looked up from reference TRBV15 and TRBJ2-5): DAMVIQNPRYQVTQFGKPVTLSCSQTLNHNVMYWYQQKSSQAPKLLFHYYDKDFNNEADTPDNFQSRRPNTSFCFLDIRSPGLGDTAMYLCATSRDIGSGKDFGPGTRLLVL.

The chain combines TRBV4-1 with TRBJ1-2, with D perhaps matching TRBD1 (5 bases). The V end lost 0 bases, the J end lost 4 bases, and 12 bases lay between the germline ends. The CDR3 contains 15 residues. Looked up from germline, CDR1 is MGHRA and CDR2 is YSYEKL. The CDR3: CASSQDLQGGYGYTF. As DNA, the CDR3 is TGCGCCAGCAGCCAAGACTTGCAGGGCGGCTATGGCTACACCTTC.

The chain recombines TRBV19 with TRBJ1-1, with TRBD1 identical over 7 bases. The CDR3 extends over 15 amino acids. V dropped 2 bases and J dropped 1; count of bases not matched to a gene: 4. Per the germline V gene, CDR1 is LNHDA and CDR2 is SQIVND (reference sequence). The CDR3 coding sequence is TGTGCCAGTAGTATAACGGGACAGCCGAACACTGAAGCTTTCTTT. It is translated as CASSITGQPNTEAFF.

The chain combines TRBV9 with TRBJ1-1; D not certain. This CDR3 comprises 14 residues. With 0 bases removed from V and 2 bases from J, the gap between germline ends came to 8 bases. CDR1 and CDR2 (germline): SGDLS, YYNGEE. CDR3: CASSVVTANTEAFF. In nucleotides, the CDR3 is TGTGCCAGCAGCGTAGTCACAGCAAACACTGAAGCTTTCTTT.

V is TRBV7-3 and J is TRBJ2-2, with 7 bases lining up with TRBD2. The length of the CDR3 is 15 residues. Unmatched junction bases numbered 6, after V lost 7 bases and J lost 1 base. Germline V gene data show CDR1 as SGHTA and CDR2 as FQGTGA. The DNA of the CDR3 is TGTGCCAGCAAATCGGGGGGTGAGAACACCGGGGAGCTGTTTTTT. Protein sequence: CASKSGGENTGELFF.

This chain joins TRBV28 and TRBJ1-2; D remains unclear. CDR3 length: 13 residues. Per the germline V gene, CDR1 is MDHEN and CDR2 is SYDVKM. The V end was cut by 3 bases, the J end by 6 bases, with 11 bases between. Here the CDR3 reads CASSLRYPDGYTF. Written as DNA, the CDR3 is TGTGCCAGCAGTTTGCGATATCCTGATGGCTACACCTTC.

The chain's CDR3 is CASSVTRGNTGELFF. CDR3 DNA sequence: TGTGCCAGCAGTGTTACTCGGGGAAACACCGGGGAGCTGTTTTTT. The rearrangement joins TRBV2 to TRBJ2-2, with a possible D match to TRBD2 (5 bases). This CDR3 spans 15 amino acids. The germline V and J ends were trimmed by 4 bases and 2 bases, with 11 bases remaining between them. Germline V gives CDR1 SNHLY, CDR2 FYNNEI.

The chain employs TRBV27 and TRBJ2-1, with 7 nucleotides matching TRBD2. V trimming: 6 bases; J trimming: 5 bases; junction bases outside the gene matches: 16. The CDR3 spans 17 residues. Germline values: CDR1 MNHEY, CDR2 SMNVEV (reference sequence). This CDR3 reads CASRPGLPTLRHNEQFF. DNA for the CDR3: TGTGCCAGCAGACCGGGACTACCCACATTGAGGCACAATGAGCAGTTCTTC.

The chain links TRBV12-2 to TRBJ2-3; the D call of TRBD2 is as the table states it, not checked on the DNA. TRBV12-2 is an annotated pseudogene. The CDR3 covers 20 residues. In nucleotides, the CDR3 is TGTGCAAGTCGCTTAACTTCCGGGACTAGCGGGAGTGGGGCCACAGATACGCAGTATTTT. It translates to CASRLTSGTSGSGATDTQYF.

The CDR3: CAVLHHWTGREKLFF. The CDR3 DNA reads TGTGCCGTACTACACCACTGGACAGGGCGTGAAAAACTGTTTTTT. This sequence joins TRBV24-1 and TRBJ1-4, with 8 positions matching TRBD1. CDR3 length equals 15 residues. J lost 7 bases, V lost 12 bases, and 15 bases had no gene match. Germline V gene lookup returns CDR1 KGHDR and CDR2 SFDVKD.

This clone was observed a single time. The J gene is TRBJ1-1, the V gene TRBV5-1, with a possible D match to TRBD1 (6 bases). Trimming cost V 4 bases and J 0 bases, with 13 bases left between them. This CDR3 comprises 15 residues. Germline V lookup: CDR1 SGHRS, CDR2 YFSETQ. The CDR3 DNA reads TGCGCCAGCAGCCACCCGGACAGATTGAACACTGAAGCTTTCTTT. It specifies CASSHPDRLNTEAFF.

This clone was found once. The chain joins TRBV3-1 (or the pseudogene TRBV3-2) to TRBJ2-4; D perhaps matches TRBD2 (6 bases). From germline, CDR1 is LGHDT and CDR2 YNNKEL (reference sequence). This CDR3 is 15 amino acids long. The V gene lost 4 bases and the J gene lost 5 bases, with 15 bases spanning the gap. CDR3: CASSRITGAQNIQYF. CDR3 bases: TGTGCCAGCAGCCGGATAACGGGAGCTCAAAACATTCAGTACTTC.

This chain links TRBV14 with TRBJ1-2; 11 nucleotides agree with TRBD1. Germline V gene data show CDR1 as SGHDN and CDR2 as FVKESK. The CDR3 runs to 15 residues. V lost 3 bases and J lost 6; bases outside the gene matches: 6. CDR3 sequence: CASSHSGQGAHGYTF. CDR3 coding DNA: TGTGCCAGCAGCCATTCTGGACAGGGGGCGCATGGCTACACCTTC.

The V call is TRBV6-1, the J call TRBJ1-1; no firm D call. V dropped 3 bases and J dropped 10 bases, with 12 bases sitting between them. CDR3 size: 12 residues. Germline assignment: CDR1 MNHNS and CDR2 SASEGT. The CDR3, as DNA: TGTGCCAGCAGTGAGTTCCCCCCCGGAGCTTTCTTT. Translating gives CASSEFPPGAFF.

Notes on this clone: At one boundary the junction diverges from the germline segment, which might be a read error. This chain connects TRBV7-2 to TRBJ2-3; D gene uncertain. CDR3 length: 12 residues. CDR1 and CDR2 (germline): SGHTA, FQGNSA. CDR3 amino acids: CASSFYALESHF. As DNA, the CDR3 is TGTGCCAGCAGCTTTTACGCCCTAGAATCGCATTTT. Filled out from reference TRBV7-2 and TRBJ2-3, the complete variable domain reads GAGVSQSPSNKVTEKGKDVELRCDPISGHTALYWYRQSLGQGLEFLIYFQGNSAPDKSGLPSDRFSAERTGGSVSTLTIQRTQQEDSAVYLCASSFYALESHFGPGTRLTVL.

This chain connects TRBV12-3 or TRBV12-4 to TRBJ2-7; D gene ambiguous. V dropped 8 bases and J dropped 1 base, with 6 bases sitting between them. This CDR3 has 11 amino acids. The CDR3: CASPRSYEQYF. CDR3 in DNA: TGTGCCAGCCCTAGGTCCTACGAGCAGTACTTC.

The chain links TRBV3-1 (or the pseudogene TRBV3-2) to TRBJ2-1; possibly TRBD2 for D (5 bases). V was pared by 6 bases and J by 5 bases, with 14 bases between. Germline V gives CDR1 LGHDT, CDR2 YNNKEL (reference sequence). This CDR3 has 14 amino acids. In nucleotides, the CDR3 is TGTGCCAGCAGTTTTCGTACTAGAAACAATGAGCAGTTCTTC. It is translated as CASSFRTRNNEQFF.

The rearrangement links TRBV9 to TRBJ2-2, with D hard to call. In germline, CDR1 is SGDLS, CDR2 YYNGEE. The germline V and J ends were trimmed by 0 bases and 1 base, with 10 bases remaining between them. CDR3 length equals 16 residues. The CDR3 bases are TGTGCCAGCAGCGTAGGGCAGGCCGTGAACACCGGGGAGCTGTTTTTT. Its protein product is CASSVGQAVNTGELFF.

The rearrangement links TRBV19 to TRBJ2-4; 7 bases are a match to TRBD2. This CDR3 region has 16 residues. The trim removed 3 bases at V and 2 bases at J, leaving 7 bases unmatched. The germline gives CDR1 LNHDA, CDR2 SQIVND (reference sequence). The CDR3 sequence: CASSIQLASTKNIQYF. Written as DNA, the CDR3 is TGTGCCAGTAGTATCCAACTAGCGTCGACCAAAAACATTCAGTACTTC.

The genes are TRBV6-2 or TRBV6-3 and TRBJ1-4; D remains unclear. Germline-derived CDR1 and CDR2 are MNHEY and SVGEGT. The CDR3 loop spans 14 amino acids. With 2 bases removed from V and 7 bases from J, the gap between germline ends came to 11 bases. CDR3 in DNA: TGTGCCAGCAGTTACGGAGGGAAGGGTGAAAAACTGTTTTTT. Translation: CASSYGGKGEKLFF.

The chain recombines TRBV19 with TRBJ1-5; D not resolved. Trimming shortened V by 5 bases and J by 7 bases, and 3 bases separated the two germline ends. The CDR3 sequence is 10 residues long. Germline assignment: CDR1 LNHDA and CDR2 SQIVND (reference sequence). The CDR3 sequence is CASSQQPQHF. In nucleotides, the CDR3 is TGTGCCAGTAGTCAACAGCCCCAGCATTTT.